This TCR beta chain appears in the sequencing data of a study of blood T cell repertoires in COVID-19. Study-level background: Acute-phase and convalescent COVID-19 samples originated in the United States, Italy and Spain. T cells, B-cell-depleted T cells, or PBMCs provided the cDNA or gDNA that served as material.

The CDR3 is made up of 13 amino acids. V was trimmed by 3 bases and J by 1 base, leaving 6 bases between them. Original methodology: Reference gene primer amplification in the assay estimated nucleated cell counts. Generated by immunoSEQ multiplex PCR, the TCRdb table keeps only in-frame clones and is missing some. That table gives V, J and clone size, and the DNA gave D and trimming. Among roughly 200,000 clones listed, about 88% were seen once. The sequenced sample was peripheral blood. The TCR originated in a woman aged 25 to 39 with active or convalescent COVID-19. This sequence joins TRBV12-3 or TRBV12-4 and TRBJ1-1; D gene unclear. The CDR3 loop is CASSFQRNTEAFF. The CDR3 bases are TGTGCCAGCAGTTTCCAGCGGAACACTGAAGCTTTCTTT.